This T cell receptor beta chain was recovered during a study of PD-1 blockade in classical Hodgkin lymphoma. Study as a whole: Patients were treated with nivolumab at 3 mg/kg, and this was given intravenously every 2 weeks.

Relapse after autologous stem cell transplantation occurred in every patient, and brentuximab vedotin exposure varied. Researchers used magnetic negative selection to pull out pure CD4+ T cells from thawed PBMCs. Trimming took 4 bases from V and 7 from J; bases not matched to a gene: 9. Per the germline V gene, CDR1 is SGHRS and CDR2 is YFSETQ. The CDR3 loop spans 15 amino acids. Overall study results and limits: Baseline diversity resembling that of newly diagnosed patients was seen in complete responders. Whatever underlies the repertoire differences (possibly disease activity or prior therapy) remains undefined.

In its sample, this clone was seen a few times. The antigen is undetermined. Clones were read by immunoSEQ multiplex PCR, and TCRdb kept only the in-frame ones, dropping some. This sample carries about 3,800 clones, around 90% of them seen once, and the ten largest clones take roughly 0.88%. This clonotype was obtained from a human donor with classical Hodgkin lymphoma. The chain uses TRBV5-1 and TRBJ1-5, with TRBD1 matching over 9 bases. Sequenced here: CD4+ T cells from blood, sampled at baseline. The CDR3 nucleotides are TGCGCCAGCAGCCCCGGGACAGGGAACGGCCAGCCCCAGCATTTT. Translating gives CASSPGTGNGQPQHF.